These 32 T cell receptor beta chains were sequenced from one sample in a study of cytomegalovirus exposure and HLA in healthy donors listed by TCRdb under 2017. The method was the immunoSEQ multiplex PCR assay. Sourced from immuneACCESS, this table was stored by TCRdb with only in-frame sequences that have V and J called. A share of the clones is absent; for the studies checked, an unresolved V gene accounts for under half, and the remainder has no known explanation. The sample table records some 250,000 clones; nearly 90% of these occur just once. In total, the top ten clones hold 0.37% of the sample. The sequenced sample consisted of PBMCs. These receptors were collected from a young woman in good health and CMV-seronegative.

The CDR3: CASVTGMGGEQYF. For the CDR3, the DNA is TGTGCCAGTGTTACAGGGATGGGGGGGGAGCAGTACTTC. The chain has TRBV28 and TRBJ2-7, with D tentatively TRBD2 (7 bases). Germline CDR1 reads MDHEN; CDR2 reads SYDVKM. V lost 9 bases and J lost 7, with 19 bases in between. The length of the CDR3 is 13 residues.

Only one count was recorded for this clone. This sequence joins TRBV27 and TRBJ2-2, with TRBD1 matching 7 bases. The CDR3 spans 15 residues. J was trimmed by 5 bases and V by 5 bases; bases with no gene match: 8. CDR1 is MNHEY, CDR2 SMNVEV, per germline (reference sequence). The CDR3 DNA sequence: TGTGCCAGCAGTCCTACAGGGGTTGAGACCGGGGAGCTGTTTTTT. Its translation is CASSPTGVETGELFF.

DNA for the CDR3: TGTGCCAGCAGCTTGGCTTCCTATAATTCACCCCTCCACTTT. This encodes CASSLASYNSPLHF. V is TRBV5-6 and J is TRBJ1-6, with D hard to call. Trimming took off 0 bases at V and 1 base at J, with 2 bases between the two ends. CDR1 and CDR2 (germline): SGHDT, YYEEEE. The CDR3 has 14 amino acids. Full variable domain (missing parts from reference TRBV5-6 and TRBJ1-6): DAGVTQSPTHLIKTRGQQVTLRCSPKSGHDTVSWYQQALGQGPQFIFQYYEEEERQRGNFPDRFSGHQFPNYSSELNVNALLLGDSALYLCASSLASYNSPLHFGNGTRLTVT.

This clone was seen a single time. The chain is built from TRBV5-8 and TRBJ2-1; D call uncertain. Trimming cost V 0 bases and J 6 bases, with 7 bases left between them. The CDR3 extends over 13 amino acids. In germline, CDR1 is SGHTS, CDR2 YDEGEE. For the CDR3, the DNA is TGTGCCAGCAGCTTGGTCTACCTCAATGAGCAGTTCTTC. Its translation is CASSLVYLNEQFF.

The chain carries TRBV23-1 and TRBJ1-1, with 9 positions matching TRBD1. TRBV23-1 is an open reading frame whose function is uncertain. This CDR3 region has 15 residues. J lost 1 base, V lost 3 bases, and 3 bases had no gene match. The CDR3 nucleotides are TGCGCCAGCAGTCAGGGGACAGGGAGGAACACTGAAGCTTTCTTT. Encoded protein: CASSQGTGRNTEAFF.

The chain joins TRBV7-8 to TRBJ2-5, with TRBD1 identical over 10 bases. CDR3 length equals 15 residues. Trimming took 0 bases from V and 5 from J; bases not matched to a gene: 3. In germline, CDR1 is SGHVS, CDR2 FQNEAQ. The CDR3 here is CASSLATGGAETQYF. The CDR3 DNA is TGTGCCAGCAGCTTAGCGACAGGGGGCGCGGAGACCCAGTACTTC.

CDR3 nucleotide sequence: TGTGCCATCAGTACAGGGACGAACACTGAAGCTTTCTTT. Translating gives CAISTGTNTEAFF. The chain couples TRBV10-3 to TRBJ1-1; possibly TRBD1 for D (6 bases). The V gene lost 5 bases and the J gene lost 1 base, with 8 bases spanning the gap. This CDR3 spans 13 amino acids. Germline V gene data show CDR1 as ENHRY and CDR2 as SYGVKD.

The chain couples TRBV9 to TRBJ2-1; D might be TRBD1 (6 bases). Germline V gene lookup returns CDR1 SGDLS and CDR2 YYNGEE. V gave up 0 bases and J gave up 4 bases, with 11 bases separating them. The CDR3 is 15 residues long. CDR3 protein: CASSVGWTEYNEQFF. The CDR3 DNA reads as TGTGCCAGCAGCGTAGGATGGACAGAATACAATGAGCAGTTCTTC.

The chain is built from TRBV7-2 and TRBJ1-1; D not certain. There are 14 residues in the CDR3. CDR1 is SGHTA and CDR2 is FQGNSA in the germline V gene. Between the trimmed V and J ends, which lost 2 bases and 7 bases, there was a span of 14 bases. CDR3 residues: CASSLNPLPIEAFF. CDR3 bases: TGTGCCAGCAGCTTAAATCCCCTACCGATTGAAGCTTTCTTT.

The V gene is TRBV9, the J gene TRBJ2-1, with 9 positions matching TRBD2. This CDR3 has 15 residues. With V trimmed by 0 bases and J by 8 bases, 6 bases remained unmatched. The V gene's germline CDR1 is SGDLS and CDR2 YYNGEE. In DNA, the CDR3 is TGTGCCAGCAGCGTAGAATTAGCGGGGGTCGATGAGCAGTTCTTC. Protein: CASSVELAGVDEQFF.

The gene calls are TRBV9 and TRBJ1-2, with TRBD1 matching over 8 bases. Germline V gene lookup returns CDR1 SGDLS and CDR2 YYNGEE. The J segment lost 0 bases and the V segment lost 5 bases, leaving 3 bases of the junction unmatched. CDR3 length: 14 amino acids. The CDR3 loop is CASRDRDANYGYTF. The DNA for the CDR3 is TGTGCCAGCAGGGACAGGGACGCTAACTATGGCTACACCTTC.

The V call is TRBV28, the J call TRBJ2-6; 7 bases align to TRBD1. The CDR3 covers 17 residues. Germline V gene lookup returns CDR1 MDHEN and CDR2 SYDVKM. V was pared by 6 bases and J by 0 bases, with 8 bases of the junction left unmatched. CDR3 nucleotides: TGTGCCAGCAGCCCTCCGGGACAGCTCTCTGGGGCCAACGTCCTGACTTTC. This translates into CASSPPGQLSGANVLTF.

Concerning this clone itself: Its ends do not fully match the called genes, so a read error is possible. V is TRBV6-5 and J is TRBJ1-2, with D perhaps TRBD1 (5 bases). Germline CDR1 and CDR2: MNHEY and SVGAGI. This CDR3 has 12 amino acids. CDR3 protein: CASSSPDNSPLF. CDR3 nucleotides: TGTGCCAGCAGTTCGCCGGACAACTCCCCCCTCTTC.

The chain joins TRBV28 to TRBJ2-1; D perhaps matches TRBD1 (6 bases). CDR3 length: 15 residues. V was cut by 2 bases and J by 5 bases, with 13 bases left in between. CDR1 and CDR2 from the germline V gene are MDHEN and SYDVKM. For the CDR3, the DNA is TGTGCCAGCAGTTTACCCGGCAGGGGCGACAATGAGCAGTTCTTC. The encoded protein is CASSLPGRGDNEQFF.

This chain links TRBV19 with TRBJ1-3; D remains unclear. From germline, CDR1 is LNHDA and CDR2 SQIVND (reference sequence). The V end was cut by 3 bases, the J end by 0 bases, with 9 bases between. This CDR3 contains 15 residues. CDR3 residues: CASSIGHSSGNTIYF. DNA of the CDR3: TGTGCCAGTAGTATCGGCCACAGCTCTGGAAACACCATATATTTT.

The chain links TRBV7-2 to TRBJ2-2, with no clear D. The germline CDR1 and CDR2 sequences are SGHTA and FQGNSA. This CDR3 comprises 18 residues. Trimming removed 1 base from V and 2 bases from J, with 17 bases in between. CDR3 protein: CASSLEEIDTENTGELFF. The CDR3 DNA reads as TGTGCCAGCAGCTTAGAGGAGATAGATACGGAAAACACCGGGGAGCTGTTTTTT.

In this sample, this clone turned up once. The chain joins TRBV19 to TRBJ2-5, with TRBD2 matching 7 bases. The CDR3 has 16 amino acids. The V gene end was trimmed by 6 bases and the J gene end by 3 bases; junction bases not matched to a gene: 13. Germline loops: CDR1 LNHDA, CDR2 SQIVND (reference sequence). The CDR3 protein is CASRRYGGGEKETQYF. In nucleotides, the CDR3 is TGTGCCAGTAGGCGTTATGGCGGGGGTGAAAAAGAGACCCAGTACTTC.

V gene TRBV28 combines with J gene TRBJ2-5; the D gene is possibly TRBD2 (5 bases). Trimming took off 4 bases at V and 6 bases at J, with 18 bases between the two ends. The CDR3 is made up of 15 amino acids. Germline lookup yields CDR1 MDHEN and CDR2 SYDVKM. The CDR3 nucleotides read TGTGCCAGCAGTTCGCGGACTCAGGTGGTACAGACCCAGTACTTC. This encodes CASSSRTQVVQTQYF.

The chain recombines TRBV28 with TRBJ1-1, with TRBD1 matching over 9 bases. CDR3 length: 17 residues. The junction had 9 bases not matched to a gene; V was cut back by 3 bases and J by 1 base. CDR1 and CDR2 (germline): MDHEN, SYDVKM. The CDR3 nucleotides are TGTGCCAGCAGTTTGATCGGGACAGGGTTTCGGAACACTGAAGCTTTCTTT. Amino acids: CASSLIGTGFRNTEAFF. Full variable domain (outside the CDR3, taken from reference TRBV28 and TRBJ1-1): DVKVTQSSRYLVKRTGEKVFLECVQDMDHENMFWYRQDPGLGLRLIYFSYDVKMKEKGDIPEGYSVSREKKERFSLILESASTNQTSMYLCASSLIGTGFRNTEAFFGQGTRLTVV.

The chain employs TRBV7-9 and TRBJ2-5, with D tentatively TRBD1 (6 bases). The V gene's germline CDR1 is SEHNR and CDR2 FQNEAQ (reference sequence). The CDR3 length is 13 residues. V lost 6 bases and J 4 bases, leaving 12 bases between the germline ends. The DNA of the CDR3 is TGTGCCAGCAGGGAACAGGGTGTAGAGACCCAGTACTTC. Translation gives CASREQGVETQYF.

The rearrangement links TRBV19 to TRBJ1-2, with 8 bases aligning to TRBD1. V gave up 8 bases and J gave up 3 bases; unmatched junction bases: 2. The germline gives CDR1 LNHDA, CDR2 SQIVND (reference sequence). CDR3 length: 12 residues. As DNA, the CDR3 is TGTGCCAGTTCGACAGGGGACTATGGCTACACCTTC. Its protein is CASSTGDYGYTF.

The DNA for the CDR3 is TGTGCCTGGAGTGGTGGCGGTGAGACCTACGAGCAGTACTTC. Translated: CAWSGGGETYEQYF. The chain carries TRBV30 and TRBJ2-7; D not certain. Germline CDR1 is GTSNPN and CDR2 is SVGIG (reference sequence). The CDR3 is made up of 14 amino acids. Trimming stripped 1 base from V and 2 bases from J, with 12 bases between.

V gene TRBV6-6 combines with J gene TRBJ1-2; 7 bases are shared with TRBD1. This CDR3 region has 14 residues. Per germline, CDR1 MNHNY and CDR2 SVGAGI (reference sequence). The J segment lost 4 bases and the V segment lost 0 bases, leaving 2 bases of the junction unmatched. CDR3 coding DNA: TGTGCCAGCAGTTACTCCCGGGACAGCTATGGCTACACCTTC. It specifies CASSYSRDSYGYTF.

The chain links TRBV4-1 to TRBJ2-4; D may be TRBD1 (5 bases). The V end was cut by 4 bases, the J end by 2 bases, with 15 bases between. The CDR3 extends over 16 amino acids. From germline, CDR1 is MGHRA and CDR2 YSYEKL. CDR3 sequence (DNA): TGCGCCAGCAGCCCCAGGGATTGGGGATCCAAAAACATTCAGTACTTC. This sequence encodes CASSPRDWGSKNIQYF.

The V call is TRBV5-5, the J call TRBJ2-7; maybe TRBD1 (6 bases). Trimming removed 0 bases at V and 5 bases at J, with 15 bases between. The CDR3 consists of 15 residues. Germline V gene lookup returns CDR1 SGHKS and CDR2 YYEKEE (reference sequence). Here the CDR3 DNA reads TGTGCCAGCAGCTTGGAGCCAGGGGTTATCGACGAGCAGTACTTC. Protein: CASSLEPGVIDEQYF.

V usage is TRBV18 and J usage is TRBJ2-1; 8 nucleotides line up with TRBD1. The CDR3 covers 15 residues. Trimming cost V 3 bases and J 14 bases; bases outside gene matches: 15. Germline V gives CDR1 KGHSH, CDR2 LQKENI. In DNA form, the CDR3 reads TGTGCCAGCTCACCGGCCGGGACAGGTAGCCCCTCCGAGTTCTTC. It is translated as CASSPAGTGSPSEFF.

The genes are TRBV27 and TRBJ2-3, with 8 bases identical to TRBD1. CDR1 is MNHEY and CDR2 is SMNVEV in the germline V gene (reference sequence). V lost 6 bases, J lost 3 bases, and 8 bases stayed unmatched. The CDR3 consists of 15 residues. This chain's CDR3 is CASSQGAVGTDTQYF. DNA for the CDR3: TGTGCCAGCAGCCAGGGGGCGGTGGGGACAGATACGCAGTATTTT.

The gene calls are TRBV4-1 and TRBJ2-7; 8 nucleotides match TRBD1. V lost 0 bases and J lost 4; bases outside the gene matches: 5. The germline V gene encodes CDR1 MGHRA and CDR2 YSYEKL. This CDR3 has 15 amino acids. CDR3 DNA: TGCGCCAGCAGCCAAGAAGACAGGGGCTCTTACGAGCAGTACGTC. Its translation is CASSQEDRGSYEQYV.

The V gene is TRBV9, the J gene TRBJ2-1; 11 nucleotides align to TRBD2. CDR1 is SGDLS, CDR2 YYNGEE, per germline. The CDR3 runs to 17 residues. V gave up 4 bases and J gave up 3 bases; unmatched junction bases: 9. CDR3 region: CASSSNRLAGNYNEQFF. The CDR3 nucleotides read TGTGCCAGCAGCTCCAACCGACTAGCGGGGAACTACAATGAGCAGTTCTTC.

This chain joins TRBV28 and TRBJ1-6; the match to TRBD1 covers 8 bases. Germline CDR1 MDHEN, CDR2 SYDVKM. V gave up 5 bases and J gave up 10 bases; unmatched junction bases: 10. The CDR3 runs 15 residues. CDR3 protein: CASSPWTGRVSPLHF. The DNA for the CDR3 is TGTGCCAGCAGTCCCTGGACAGGGAGGGTCTCACCCCTCCACTTT.

The chain uses TRBV7-8 and TRBJ2-5; 7 bases match TRBD2. V lost 0 bases to trimming and J lost 5 bases; unmatched junction nucleotides: 6. The CDR3 runs 15 residues. CDR1 SGHVS and CDR2 FQNEAQ come from the germline V gene. The CDR3 nucleotides are TGTGCCAGCAGCTTAGCGGGGGGAGGGCTGGAGACCCAGTACTTC. Its translation is CASSLAGGGLETQYF.

V is TRBV19 and J is TRBJ1-6; tentatively, D is TRBD1 (6 bases). V was shortened by 8 bases and J by 7 bases, with 18 bases between the two germline ends. CDR1 is LNHDA, CDR2 SQIVND, per germline (reference sequence). The CDR3 is made up of 15 amino acids. In DNA form, the CDR3 reads TGTGCCAGTCGTTCGGGGGGGCTGGGGAATTCACCCCTCCACTTT. This gives the protein CASRSGGLGNSPLHF.